This record looks at one TCR beta chain sequence and its context. In the source study's methods: Amplification from reference gene primers served as the basis for estimated nucleated cell counts. The method was immunoSEQ multiplex PCR; TCRdb's version includes in-frame clones alone and lacks a portion of them. The DNA was the basis for D and trimming; V, J and clone size are from that table. The sample records about 140,000 clones, about 90% being singletons. Between the trimmed V and J ends, which lost 2 bases and 14 bases, there was a span of 15 bases. CDR1 is SGHDT and CDR2 is YYEEEE in the germline V gene. The CDR3 sequence is 12 residues long. The sample is drawn from a study of blood T cell repertoires in COVID-19. Turning to the study itself: Italy, Spain and the United States were the sources of the convalescent and acute COVID-19 samples.

This sequence originates from a woman aged 55 to 70 with acute or convalescent COVID-19. Sequencing used peripheral blood. This chain links TRBV5-6 with TRBJ2-3; TRBD2 is a possible D gene (5 bases). The CDR3 region has the DNA TGTGCCAGCAGCTTATTTTCCCGGGATCCGTATTTT. This sequence encodes CASSLFSRDPYF.